Below are 28 T cell receptor beta chains sequenced from a single sample in a study of identical twins listed by TCRdb under 2016. The library was made by 5' RACE. These reads were obtained on an Illumina HiSeq 2000. TCRdb trimmed the raw reads at Q25, called clones with MiXCR and kept productive beta chains. Every entry covers one CDR3 protein and lists the most common genes and DNA from its rows. The sample table shows a few hundred thousand distinct CDR3 sequences, and more than 9% are seen once. Of the sample, about 9.1% is held by the ten largest clones. The sample taken for sequencing was memory T cells sorted from blood. This specimen's cell subset or site label, per the study, means: CD45RO+ enriched T cells. All receptors come from a man between 45 and 60 years old in good health.

Only a few counts were recorded for this clonotype. The chain combines TRBV12-3 or TRBV12-4 with TRBJ2-5; 10 bases agree with TRBD2. The length of the CDR3 is 13 residues. Trimming cost V 4 bases and J 4 bases; bases outside gene matches: 0. The CDR3 loop is CASSWTSGETQYF. The CDR3 DNA follows: TGTGCCAGCAGTTGGACTAGCGGAGAGACCCAGTACTTC.

There are a few counts of this clonotype. This rearrangement joins TRBV5-6 to TRBJ1-1; TRBD1 is a possible D gene (5 bases). CDR1 and CDR2 from the germline V gene are SGHDT and YYEEEE. CDR3 size: 14 residues. Trimming took off 3 bases at V and 1 base at J, with 10 bases between the two ends. In DNA, the CDR3 is TGTGCCAGCAGCTACGGGACTGGGAACACTGAAGCTTTCTTT. It is translated as CASSYGTGNTEAFF.

This clonotype has only a few counts. CDR3 residues: CASSRSLGLTYEQYF. The CDR3 nucleotides read TGTGCCAGCAGCCGATCTCTCGGGCTTACTTACGAGCAGTACTTC. The chain has TRBV4-2 and TRBJ2-7; D call uncertain. Germline V gene lookup returns CDR1 LGHNA and CDR2 YNFKEQ. Trimming left V 4 bases short and J 4 bases short, with 17 bases between. The CDR3 spans 15 residues.

V gene TRBV3-1 combines with J gene TRBJ2-6; D remains ambiguous. The CDR3 covers 16 residues. V was clipped by 4 bases and J by 2 bases, with 12 bases between them. Germline loops: CDR1 LGHDT, CDR2 YNNKEL (reference sequence). CDR3 amino acids: CASSPGPAPGANVLTF. Here the CDR3 DNA reads TGTGCCAGCAGCCCGGGCCCGGCTCCTGGGGCCAACGTCCTGACTTTC.

The rearrangement links TRBV7-2 to TRBJ2-5; TRBD1 matches 7 bases. Germline CDR1 reads SGHTA; CDR2 reads FQGNSA. Trimming cost V 5 bases and J 3 bases; bases outside gene matches: 9. This CDR3 has 15 residues. For the CDR3, the DNA is TGTGCCAGCAGCAAGACGGGACAGATGGAAGAGACCCAGTACTTC. Amino acids: CASSKTGQMEETQYF.

This chain links TRBV11-2 with TRBJ1-1; 7 bases agree with TRBD1. The V and J ends lost 0 bases and 4 bases, in that order; junction bases with no gene match: 5. The CDR3 runs to 15 residues. CDR1 SGHAT and CDR2 FQNNGV come from the germline V gene. The CDR3 sequence: CASSLDTAGGTEAFF. For the CDR3, the DNA is TGTGCCAGCAGCTTAGATACGGCAGGGGGCACTGAAGCTTTCTTT.

This clonotype was seen at least ten times. The chain has TRBV11-2 and TRBJ2-5, with no clear D. This CDR3 contains 15 residues. Germline V lookup: CDR1 SGHAT, CDR2 FQNNGV. The V end was cut by 0 bases, the J end by 5 bases, with 13 bases between. The CDR3 here is CASSLDQSAAETQYF. Written as DNA, the CDR3 is TGTGCCAGCAGCTTAGATCAGTCGGCCGCGGAGACCCAGTACTTC. Complete variable domain (other parts from reference TRBV11-2 and TRBJ2-5): EAGVAQSPRYKIIEKRQSVAFWCNPISGHATLYWYQQILGQGPKLLIQFQNNGVVDDSQLPKDRFSAERLKGVDSTLKIQPAKLEDSAVYLCASSLDQSAAETQYFGPGTRLLVL.

Many counts were recorded for this clonotype. The chain has TRBV7-2 and TRBJ2-5, with D possibly being TRBD2 (7 bases). Germline loops: CDR1 SGHTA, CDR2 FQGNSA. V dropped 2 bases and J dropped 7 bases, with 17 bases sitting between them. This CDR3 has 15 residues. CDR3 protein: CASSLRPGGLGTQYF. Written as DNA, the CDR3 is TGTGCCAGCAGCTTAAGACCGGGGGGCCTAGGGACCCAGTACTTC.

This clonotype was picked up a small number of times. This chain joins TRBV7-8 and TRBJ1-4; weak D call: TRBD1 (5 bases). CDR3 length: 16 amino acids. In germline, CDR1 is SGHVS, CDR2 FQNEAQ. V lost 3 bases and J 3 bases, leaving 14 bases between the germline ends. Here the CDR3 reads CASSFSTGAPNEKLFF. In nucleotides, the CDR3 is TGTGCCAGCAGCTTCTCTACAGGAGCTCCTAATGAAAAACTGTTTTTT.

This chain links TRBV7-2 with TRBJ2-5, with D perhaps TRBD1 or TRBD2 (6 bases each). V lost 2 bases, J lost 2 bases, and 18 bases lay in between. Germline CDR1 SGHTA, CDR2 FQGNSA. This CDR3 is built from 17 residues. The CDR3 sequence: CASSLRRGAGRQETQYF. CDR3 sequence (DNA): TGTGCCAGCAGCTTAAGGAGGGGGGCAGGGAGGCAAGAGACCCAGTACTTC.

The chain combines TRBV4-2 with TRBJ1-2; tentative D call: TRBD1 (6 bases). The CDR3 contains 17 residues. Germline CDR1 is LGHNA and CDR2 is YNFKEQ. The germline V and J ends were trimmed by 0 bases and 3 bases, with 17 bases remaining between them. In DNA form, the CDR3 reads TGTGCCAGCAGCCAAGATACTTCGGGGGCGCGGTACTATGGCTACACCTTC. This encodes CASSQDTSGARYYGYTF.

Only a few counts were recorded for this clonotype. The chain couples TRBV4-3 to TRBJ2-7; D ambiguous. The CDR3 is 15 residues long. CDR1 and CDR2 (germline): LGHNA, YSLEER. Trimming took off 0 bases at V and 0 bases at J, with 9 bases between the two ends. The CDR3 DNA reads as TGCGCCAGCAGCCAAGATTTGTCAAGCTCCTACGAGCAGTACTTC. Amino acids: CASSQDLSSSYEQYF.

There are many counts of this clonotype. In DNA form, the CDR3 reads TGCAGTGCTAGAGTACAGGAGCGGGGCTACACCTTC. Its protein is CSARVQERGYTF. The chain employs TRBV20-1 and TRBJ1-2; the D gene is possibly TRBD1 (5 bases). CDR3 length: 12 residues. The germline V and J ends were trimmed by 1 base and 8 bases, with 11 bases remaining between them. Per the germline V gene, CDR1 is DFQATT and CDR2 is SNEGSKA (reference sequence).

This clonotype was seen at least ten times. The chain links TRBV6-1 to TRBJ2-3; D is tentatively TRBD1 or TRBD2 (5 bases each). This CDR3 has 13 residues. Trimming removed 8 bases at V and 4 bases at J, with 13 bases between. Germline CDR1 and CDR2: MNHNS and SASEGT. The CDR3 loop reads CASQIRGSDTQYF. The CDR3 DNA reads TGTGCCAGCCAGATTCGGGGCTCAGATACGCAGTATTTT.

This clonotype was recorded many times. The rearrangement uses TRBV4-3 and TRBJ2-7; 9 nucleotides match TRBD1. Germline V gene data show CDR1 as LGHNA and CDR2 as YSLEER. Trimming at V came to 4 bases and at J to 1 base, leaving 8 bases not matched to a gene. The CDR3 is 16 amino acids. CDR3 in DNA: TGCGCCAGCAGCCGAGGACAGGGGCCCCTTTCCTACGAGCAGTACTTC. Translating it yields CASSRGQGPLSYEQYF.

This chain's CDR3 is CASSLTVGGQGNQPQHF. In DNA, the CDR3 is TGTGCCAGCAGCTTAACGGTGGGGGGGCAGGGCAATCAGCCCCAGCATTTT. The V call is TRBV7-3, the J call TRBJ1-5; tentative D call: TRBD1 (6 bases). The V gene lost 0 bases and the J gene lost 2 bases, with 14 bases spanning the gap. The CDR3 consists of 17 residues. CDR1 and CDR2 (germline): SGHTA, FQGTGA.

This clonotype has just a few counts. The chain links TRBV7-8 to TRBJ1-4; 10 bases are a match to TRBD1. Germline trimming cut 5 bases from V and 4 bases from J; bases unmatched to any gene: 4. CDR3 length: 15 residues. Germline V gene data show CDR1 as SGHVS and CDR2 as FQNEAQ. DNA for the CDR3: TGTGCCAGCAGCAAAGGGACAGGGGTTAATGAAAAACTGTTTTTT. Protein sequence: CASSKGTGVNEKLFF.

The gene calls are TRBV5-5 and TRBJ1-2; TRBD1 aligns across 9 bases. CDR3 size: 13 residues. J was trimmed by 4 bases and V by 5 bases; bases with no gene match: 3. From germline, CDR1 is SGHKS and CDR2 YYEKEE (reference sequence). The CDR3 region has the DNA TGTGCCAGCAGAGTGACAGGGGGCTATGGCTACACCTTC. This encodes CASRVTGGYGYTF.

The rearrangement links TRBV4-1 to TRBJ2-1; no definite D call. Germline lookup yields CDR1 MGHRA and CDR2 YSYEKL. Trimming left V 0 bases short and J 0 bases short, with 6 bases between. The CDR3 extends over 15 amino acids. The CDR3 sequence is CASSQEPSSYNEQFF. As DNA, the CDR3 is TGCGCCAGCAGCCAAGAACCCAGCTCCTACAATGAGCAGTTCTTC.

V is TRBV10-3 and J is TRBJ2-7; TRBD1 matches at 11 bases. CDR1 and CDR2 from the germline V gene are ENHRY and SYGVKD. The CDR3 has 16 residues. Unmatched junction bases numbered 11, after V lost 6 bases and J lost 4 bases. CDR3 amino acids: CAIRQKYGQGAYEQYF. The DNA of the CDR3 is TGTGCCATCAGACAAAAATATGGACAGGGGGCGTACGAGCAGTACTTC.

In its sample, this clonotype was seen many times. The rearrangement uses TRBV25-1 and TRBJ1-2; weak D call: TRBD1 (6 bases). The V gene lost 7 bases and the J gene lost 7 bases, with 13 bases spanning the gap. In germline, CDR1 is MGHDK, CDR2 SYGVNS. The CDR3 spans 12 residues. Here the CDR3 DNA reads TGTGCCAGCACCGAGGGGGGGTTTGGCTACACCTTC. It is translated as CASTEGGFGYTF.

Of note for this clonotype: Given a much more abundant clone one base away, this may be a read error. The genes are TRBV29-1 and TRBJ2-5, with 9 bases fitting TRBD2. The V gene end was trimmed by 7 bases and the J gene end by 5 bases; junction bases not matched to a gene: 8. The CDR3 runs 13 residues. Looked up from germline, CDR1 is SQVTM and CDR2 is ANQGSEA. In DNA, the CDR3 is TGCAGCGCAAGGACTAGCGAAGATGAGACCCAGTACTTC. It specifies CSARTSEDETQYF.

This clonotype was counted ten times or more. The rearrangement uses TRBV15 and TRBJ2-1; TRBD2 matches at 7 bases. The CDR3 runs 16 residues. Germline lookup yields CDR1 LNHNV and CDR2 YYDKDF (reference sequence). V dropped 3 bases and J dropped 7; count of bases not matched to a gene: 12. CDR3 protein: CATSSKRGPPGNEQFF. The CDR3 DNA reads TGTGCCACCAGCAGCAAGCGGGGTCCTCCGGGGAATGAGCAGTTCTTC.

This clonotype was observed at least ten times. The J gene is TRBJ1-1, the V gene TRBV12-3 or TRBV12-4; D unresolved. CDR3 length: 13 residues. Trimming pared 3 bases from V and 6 bases from J, leaving 11 bases between. The CDR3 DNA reads TGTGCCAGCAGTTTGGGCAATAATGCTGAAGCTTTCTTT. Amino acid sequence: CASSLGNNAEAFF.

This clonotype was counted at least ten times. The rearrangement links TRBV5-4 to TRBJ2-1; TRBD2 matches 11 bases. CDR1 is SGHNT, CDR2 YYREEE, per germline (reference sequence). This CDR3 is 15 amino acids long. V was pared by 2 bases and J by 8 bases, with 6 bases of the junction left unmatched. The CDR3 is CASSFALAGADEQFF. CDR3 DNA sequence: TGTGCCAGCAGCTTCGCACTAGCGGGAGCTGATGAGCAGTTCTTC.

The chain combines TRBV4-2 with TRBJ2-7, with 11 nucleotides matching TRBD2. Trimming took 0 bases from V and 2 from J; bases not matched to a gene: 3. The CDR3 extends over 16 amino acids. From germline, CDR1 is LGHNA and CDR2 YNFKEQ. The CDR3 coding sequence is TGTGCCAGCAGCCAAGATTTGACTAGCGGGGCCTACGAGCAGTACTTC. This codes for CASSQDLTSGAYEQYF.

This clonotype appeared a few times. In nucleotides, the CDR3 is TGCAGTGCTAGTCGAGGGGCTGGGGCCAACGTCCTGACTTTC. Its protein product is CSASRGAGANVLTF. This chain joins TRBV20-1 and TRBJ2-6; D possibly matches TRBD1 or TRBD2 (5 bases each). Trimming shortened V by 3 bases and J by 2 bases, and 8 bases separated the two germline ends. The CDR3 covers 14 residues. The germline V gene encodes CDR1 DFQATT and CDR2 SNEGSKA (reference sequence).

This clonotype was detected ten times or more. V is TRBV4-1 and J is TRBJ2-1; D ambiguous. This CDR3 contains 13 residues. Trimming removed 0 bases at V and 9 bases at J, with 9 bases between. Germline lookup yields CDR1 MGHRA and CDR2 YSYEKL. CDR3 protein: CASSQDPIREQFF. CDR3 in DNA: TGCGCCAGCAGCCAAGATCCGATTCGTGAGCAGTTCTTC.